These 19 T cell receptor beta chains were all obtained from the same sample, sequenced in a study of monozygotic twins with inflammatory bowel disease. From the 5' RACE reads, TCRdb lists one entry per CDR3 protein and no DNA. There are some 170,000 distinct CDR3 sequences in the sample, with roughly 2.6% held by the top ten. Material: blood. These receptors were taken from a human donor with ulcerative colitis or Crohn's disease, or a healthy co-twin of an affected twin (not recorded which).

The genes are TRBV7-2 and TRBJ2-1; no DNA is available, so the TRBD2 call from TCRdb remains unchecked. The CDR3 consists of 14 residues. Looked up from germline, CDR1 is SGHTA and CDR2 is FQGNSA. The CDR3 protein is CASSLGEGTSGEQF.

V and J are TRBV12-3 or TRBV12-4 and TRBJ1-6. There are 14 residues in the CDR3. CDR3 region: CASSFEGPSSPLHF.

The V call is TRBV5-1, the J call TRBJ1-1; TCRdb reports TRBD1, a call that lacks DNA to check it against. Looked up from germline, CDR1 is SGHRS and CDR2 is YFSETQ. This CDR3 contains 15 residues. CDR3 in amino acids: CASTVISTGETEAFF.

The chain links TRBV20-1 to TRBJ1-1; the D gene TCRdb calls, TRBD1, cannot be checked with no DNA. This CDR3 comprises 17 residues. CDR1 and CDR2 (germline): DFQATT, SNEGSKA (reference sequence). The chain's CDR3 is CSARGTGGNWGNTEAFF.

The chain joins TRBV20-1 to TRBJ2-3; as DNA is missing, the TRBD2 call by TCRdb cannot be tested. The CDR3 has 14 amino acids. Germline V lookup: CDR1 DFQATT, CDR2 SNEGSKA (reference sequence). CDR3 residues: CSARTSGGPDTQYF.

V is TRBV7-9 and J is TRBJ2-5. Germline V gives CDR1 SEHNR, CDR2 FQNEAQ (reference sequence). The CDR3 is 15 amino acids. The CDR3 region is CASSLTAPIWETQYF.

The chain recombines TRBV19 with TRBJ1-1; absent DNA, TCRdb's TRBD1 call cannot be checked. Germline V gives CDR1 LNHDA, CDR2 SQIVND (reference sequence). This CDR3 spans 14 amino acids. This CDR3 is CASSIGGANTEAFF.

V and J are TRBV19 and TRBJ1-2. The germline V gene has CDR1 LNHDA and CDR2 SQIVND (reference sequence). CDR3 length equals 15 residues. CDR3 amino acids: CASSIYPDANYGYTF.

The gene calls are TRBV27 and TRBJ1-1; there is no DNA to check the TCRdb D call of TRBD1. The length of the CDR3 is 14 residues. CDR1 and CDR2 from the germline V gene are MNHEY and SMNVEV (reference sequence). This chain's CDR3 is CASVQQGMNTEAFF.

V usage is TRBV12-5 and J usage is TRBJ2-3; without DNA, the TCRdb call of TRBD1 cannot be checked. Germline CDR1 LGHNT, CDR2 FRNRAP. CDR3 length equals 16 residues. The chain's CDR3 is CASGLYKGGRTDTQYF.

The V and J genes are TRBV12-3 or TRBV12-4 and TRBJ1-6; no DNA is available, so the TRBD1 call from TCRdb remains unchecked. This CDR3 spans 14 amino acids. The CDR3 sequence: CASSTTGVSSPLHF.

The genes are TRBV7-2 and TRBJ2-5; TCRdb picks TRBD1, but there is no DNA to check that call. The germline CDR1 and CDR2 sequences are SGHTA and FQGNSA. CDR3 length: 16 amino acids. CDR3 region: CASSLGFAGGQETQYF.

The chain has TRBV28 and TRBJ1-5. The CDR3 has 13 amino acids. The germline gives CDR1 MDHEN, CDR2 SYDVKM. Here the CDR3 reads CASSSFSNQPQHF.

The chain combines TRBV6-5 with TRBJ2-3; the TCRdb D gene call, TRBD2, has no DNA to confirm it. Looked up from germline, CDR1 is MNHEY and CDR2 is SVGAGI. This CDR3 is 15 amino acids long. Here the CDR3 reads CASSPTRAYTDTQYF.

CDR3 loop: CASSGDREGSNYGYTF. J is TRBJ1-2 and V is TRBV5-6; TCRdb reports TRBD1, a call that lacks DNA to check it against. Germline CDR1 reads SGHDT; CDR2 reads YYEEEE. This CDR3 comprises 16 residues.

J is TRBJ2-5 and V is TRBV2; there is no DNA to check the TCRdb D call of TRBD1. The CDR3 covers 13 residues. Germline loops: CDR1 SNHLY, CDR2 FYNNEI. CDR3 amino acids: CASTRDRVETQYF. The full variable domain, its missing parts supplied by reference TRBV2 and TRBJ2-5, is EPEVTQTPSHQVTQMGQEVILRCVPISNHLYFYWYRQILGQKVEFLVSFYNNEISEKSEIFDDQFSVERPDGSNFTLKIRSTKLEDSAMYFCASTRDRVETQYFGPGTRLLVL.

The rearrangement links TRBV4-1 to TRBJ1-5. Germline lookup yields CDR1 MGHRA and CDR2 YSYEKL. This CDR3 comprises 16 residues. The CDR3 sequence: CASSPLGSRSNQPQHF.

V is TRBV5-1 and J is TRBJ2-3; as DNA is missing, the TRBD2 call by TCRdb cannot be tested. From germline, CDR1 is SGHRS and CDR2 YFSETQ. CDR3 size: 16 residues. The CDR3 sequence is CASSSWDSGFTDTQYF.

This rearrangement joins TRBV7-2 to TRBJ2-5; TCRdb lists TRBD1, though no DNA is available to test this call. Germline V lookup: CDR1 SGHTA, CDR2 FQGNSA. The length of the CDR3 is 13 residues. The CDR3: CASNPFRGETQYF.